These 7 T cell receptor beta chains share one sample of origin, sequenced in a study of control samples from healthy donors and cancer patients. The data were produced by immunoSEQ multiplex PCR, yet TCRdb's version contains in-frame clones alone and is incomplete. This sample has hundreds of thousands of clones; over 70% occur once, and the top ten carry 10% to 15%. Input material: PBMCs. These receptors were taken from a woman aged 55-70 years with lung cancer.

The chain joins TRBV10-3 to TRBJ2-1; 7 bases match TRBD1. Germline trimming cut 5 bases from V and 5 bases from J; bases unmatched to any gene: 15. The CDR3 sequence is 17 residues long. Germline assignment: CDR1 ENHRY and CDR2 SYGVKD. The DNA for the CDR3 is TGTGCCATCAGTCCTGGTCAAGGCAGGGGGATTAACAATGAGCAGTTCTTC. Residues: CAISPGQGRGINNEQFF.

The chain is built from TRBV5-6 and TRBJ2-3; 7 bases agree with TRBD2. Germline CDR1 and CDR2: SGHDT and YYEEEE. The CDR3 loop spans 14 amino acids. After removal of 2 bases from V and 4 bases from J, the junction contained 4 bases not matched to a gene. This CDR3 reads CASSLSGNPDTQYF. CDR3 nucleotides: TGTGCCAGCAGCTTAAGCGGGAACCCAGATACGCAGTATTTT.

The chain joins TRBV3-1 (or the pseudogene TRBV3-2) to TRBJ2-5; D gene uncertain. Trimming removed 4 bases at V and 4 bases at J, with 13 bases between. The CDR3 contains 14 residues. Looked up from germline, CDR1 is LGHDT and CDR2 is YNNKEL (reference sequence). The CDR3 DNA reads as TGTGCCAGCAGCCCCCTCTGGGGAAGAGAGACCCAGTACTTC. Translating it yields CASSPLWGRETQYF.

The chain employs TRBV5-1 and TRBJ2-7; TRBD1 aligns across 11 bases. This CDR3 comprises 17 residues. The J segment lost 2 bases and the V segment lost 1 base, leaving 8 bases of the junction unmatched. CDR1 and CDR2 from the germline V gene are SGHRS and YFSETQ. The CDR3 DNA follows: TGCGCCAGCAGCTTGTCTCCCGGGGGACAGGGGGCCTACGAGCAGTACTTC. Amino acid sequence: CASSLSPGGQGAYEQYF.

This sequence joins TRBV5-5 and TRBJ1-3, with D possibly matching TRBD1 (5 bases). The V end lost 3 bases, the J end lost 0 bases, and 16 bases lay between the germline ends. Germline V gene lookup returns CDR1 SGHKS and CDR2 YYEKEE (reference sequence). The CDR3 contains 17 residues. The CDR3 region has the DNA TGTGCCAGCAGCTCCCGTCCTAGTGGGGGCTCTGGAAACACCATATATTTT. This codes for CASSSRPSGGSGNTIYF.

The chain uses TRBV24-1 and TRBJ1-5; the D is unclear. The V and J ends lost 4 bases and 0 bases respectively, with 9 bases between them. Germline V gene lookup returns CDR1 KGHDR and CDR2 SFDVKD. The CDR3 spans 15 residues. This CDR3 reads CATSDSGSSNQPQHF. CDR3 in DNA: TGTGCCACCAGTGACTCCGGCAGTAGCAATCAGCCCCAGCATTTT.

The J gene is TRBJ2-1, the V gene TRBV11-3, with 9 bases identical to TRBD2. The CDR3 is made up of 16 amino acids. The J segment lost 9 bases and the V segment lost 5 bases, leaving 14 bases of the junction unmatched. The germline V gene has CDR1 SGHNT and CDR2 YENEEA. The CDR3 sequence is CASSTRRAGGGIEQFF. Written as DNA, the CDR3 is TGTGCCAGCAGCACCCGAAGAGCGGGAGGAGGAATTGAGCAGTTCTTC. Using reference TRBV11-3 and TRBJ2-1 for the parts outside the CDR3, the full variable domain is EAGVVQSPRYKIIEKKQPVAFWCNPISGHNTLYWYLQNLGQGPELLIRYENEEAVDDSQLPKDRFSAERLKGVDSTLKIQPAELGDSAVYLCASSTRRAGGGIEQFFGPGTRLTVL.